The 23 T cell receptor beta chains in this list originate from one sample, sequenced in a study of blood T cells in healthy people across ages. With a J-beta primer mix and a sample-barcoded 5' primer, a second PCR ran about 7 to 11 cycles. TCRdb re-called the 5' RACE reads with MiXCR, one entry per CDR3 protein. In the table there are about 720,000 distinct CDR3 sequences, around a quarter of which are singletons. The same sample was also used in a study of T cells of mothers and their children.

The sequenced sample was blood. These receptors came from a boy younger than 18 in good health.

The chain employs TRBV11-2 and TRBJ2-5; TRBD1 matches at 11 bases. The end of the DNA is better explained by TRBJ2-7, so the J call may be wrong. Germline lookup yields CDR1 SGHAT and CDR2 FQNNGV. The CDR3 sequence is 11 residues long. The DNA for the CDR3 is TGTGCCACCGGGACAGGGGGCGAGCAGTACTTC. Translating gives CATGTGGEQYF.

The rearrangement joins TRBV20-1 to TRBJ1-4; a weak D match, TRBD1 (6 bases). There are 17 residues in the CDR3. The germline V gene encodes CDR1 DFQATT and CDR2 SNEGSKA (reference sequence). With 0 bases removed from V and 6 bases from J, the gap between germline ends came to 20 bases. CDR3 region: CSARDPDSTLPDEKLFF. CDR3 nucleotide sequence: TGCAGTGCTAGAGACCCGGACAGCACCCTTCCAGATGAAAAACTGTTTTTT.

The chain links TRBV27 to TRBJ2-5, with TRBD1 matching over 8 bases. Germline lookup yields CDR1 MNHEY and CDR2 SMNVEV (reference sequence). Trimming took 9 bases from V and 2 from J; bases not matched to a gene: 11. The CDR3 contains 15 residues. This CDR3 reads CASASGGGHQETQYF. CDR3 bases: TGTGCCAGTGCCTCAGGGGGCGGCCATCAAGAGACCCAGTACTTC.

The chain uses TRBV7-2 and TRBJ2-7; tentative D call: TRBD2 (7 bases). The CDR3 runs 16 residues. The germline CDR1 and CDR2 sequences are SGHTA and FQGNSA. Trimming took off 1 base at V and 9 bases at J, with 22 bases between the two ends. The CDR3 spells CASSLEGGGGSSRQYF. DNA for the CDR3: TGTGCCAGCAGCTTAGAAGGGGGAGGGGGATCTTCTAGGCAGTACTTC.

This clonotype was seen more than once but under ten times. At one boundary the junction diverges from the germline segment, which might be a read error. V gene TRBV7-2 combines with J gene TRBJ2-5; D is perhaps TRBD2 (5 bases). The DNA end lines up better with TRBJ2-7; the J call may be wrong. This CDR3 has 13 amino acids. Germline V gene sequence: CDR1 SGHTA, CDR2 FQGNSA. The CDR3 DNA follows: TGTGCCAGCGGCTTAGAGGGTAGCTACGAGCAGTACTTC. This encodes CASGLEGSYEQYF.

J is TRBJ2-1 and V is TRBV29-1; D is ambiguous. The germline V and J ends were trimmed by 4 bases and 4 bases, with 8 bases remaining between them. CDR1 is SQVTM and CDR2 is ANQGSEA in the germline V gene. The CDR3 is 12 amino acids. In DNA form, the CDR3 reads TGCAGCGTTGTTCCCAGGTACAATGAGCAGTTCTTC. It specifies CSVVPRYNEQFF.

This chain joins TRBV6-6 and TRBJ2-7, with 7 positions matching TRBD1. The CDR3 has 13 amino acids. The V gene end was trimmed by 9 bases and the J gene end by 3 bases; junction bases not matched to a gene: 8. Per the germline V gene, CDR1 is MNHNY and CDR2 is SVGAGI (reference sequence). DNA of the CDR3: TGTGCCAGTGCCGGGACAGCTTTCTACGAGCAGTACTTC. Translation: CASAGTAFYEQYF.

This clonotype has ten or more counts. This chain connects TRBV9 to TRBJ1-1; D is undetermined. V was trimmed by 2 bases and J by 3 bases, leaving 8 bases between them. The germline gives CDR1 SGDLS, CDR2 YYNGEE. This CDR3 spans 13 amino acids. CDR3: CASSVGGDTEAFF. DNA for the CDR3: TGTGCCAGCAGCGTCGGCGGGGACACTGAAGCTTTCTTT.

The V gene is TRBV5-1, the J gene TRBJ1-4, with D maybe TRBD1 (5 bases). The V end was cut by 5 bases, the J end by 5 bases, with 13 bases between. This CDR3 has 14 amino acids. CDR1 is SGHRS and CDR2 is YFSETQ in the germline V gene. In nucleotides, the CDR3 is TGCGCCAGCAGGGCGGGACGGTACAATGAAAAACTGTTTTTT. Residues: CASRAGRYNEKLFF.

This clonotype was detected only a few times. The chain combines TRBV28 with TRBJ2-1, with 8 bases identical to TRBD1. Per the germline V gene, CDR1 is MDHEN and CDR2 is SYDVKM. The ends lost 5 bases at V and 6 bases at J; junction bases unmatched: 12. The CDR3 length is 16 residues. The CDR3 coding sequence is TGTGCCAGCAGTCCCTCCGGACAGGGAGGTAGCAATGAGCAGTTCTTC. Its translation: CASSPSGQGGSNEQFF.

In its sample, this clonotype was seen a few times. V usage is TRBV7-2 and J usage is TRBJ2-2, with D possibly being TRBD1 (5 bases). There are 15 residues in the CDR3. V lost 2 bases to trimming and J lost 2 bases, with 9 bases between them. CDR1 and CDR2 (germline): SGHTA, FQGNSA. CDR3 amino acids: CASSLFWGNTGELFF. The CDR3 DNA is TGTGCCAGCAGCTTATTTTGGGGCAACACCGGGGAGCTGTTTTTT. Full variable domain (remainder filled in from reference TRBV7-2 and TRBJ2-2): GAGVSQSPSNKVTEKGKDVELRCDPISGHTALYWYRQSLGQGLEFLIYFQGNSAPDKSGLPSDRFSAERTGGSVSTLTIQRTQQEDSAVYLCASSLFWGNTGELFFGEGSRLTVL.

The chain couples TRBV30 to TRBJ1-5, with TRBD1 matching 9 bases. This CDR3 is built from 14 residues. After removal of 0 bases from V and 7 bases from J, the junction contained 4 bases not matched to a gene. Germline CDR1 and CDR2: GTSNPN and SVGIG (reference sequence). The CDR3 here is CAWSVGTGRQPQHF. CDR3 DNA: TGTGCCTGGAGTGTAGGGACAGGGCGCCAGCCCCAGCATTTT. Full variable domain (outside the CDR3, taken from reference TRBV30 and TRBJ1-5): SQTIHQWPATLVQPVGSPLSLECTVEGTSNPNLYWYRQAAGRGLQLLFYSVGIGQISSEVPQNLSASRPQDRQFILSSKKLLLSDSGFYLCAWSVGTGRQPQHFGDGTRLSIL.

This clonotype was detected a few times. V usage is TRBV2 and J usage is TRBJ2-5; perhaps TRBD2 as D (6 bases). The CDR3 is 18 residues long. Trimming shortened V by 3 bases and J by 5 bases, and 25 bases separated the two germline ends. The germline gives CDR1 SNHLY, CDR2 FYNNEI. CDR3 bases: TGTGCCAGCAGTGACATCCCTCCCCCAACGGGAGCGTGGGAGACCCAGTACTTC. This sequence encodes CASSDIPPPTGAWETQYF.

The genes are TRBV4-3 and TRBJ1-2, with D possibly TRBD1 on 5 matching bases. Germline CDR1 is LGHNA and CDR2 is YSLEER. The ends were cut back, 0 bases at V and 3 bases at J, with 11 bases in the middle. The CDR3 extends over 15 amino acids. CDR3 sequence: CASSQDTGDYYGYTF. CDR3 nucleotide sequence: TGCGCCAGCAGCCAAGATACGGGGGACTACTATGGCTACACCTTC.

V gene TRBV7-9 combines with J gene TRBJ1-2; possibly TRBD1 for D (6 bases). Trimming removed 8 bases at V and 1 base at J, with 8 bases between. Germline loops: CDR1 SEHNR, CDR2 FQNEAQ (reference sequence). The CDR3 is 12 residues long. In DNA, the CDR3 is TGTGCCAGCGACAGGTGTAACTATGGCTACACCTTC. This codes for CASDRCNYGYTF.

This clonotype was observed a few times. The chain has TRBV20-1 and TRBJ2-7; perhaps TRBD2 as D (7 bases). The germline V gene has CDR1 DFQATT and CDR2 SNEGSKA (reference sequence). This CDR3 spans 13 amino acids. The CDR3 DNA reads TGCAGCGCCGAGGGGGAGGGAACCTACGAGCAGTACTTC. This encodes CSAEGEGTYEQYF.

There are a few counts of this clonotype. The chain joins TRBV18 to TRBJ2-7; D remains unclear. Germline V gene data show CDR1 as KGHSH and CDR2 as LQKENI. This CDR3 comprises 14 residues. V was clipped by 6 bases and J by 5 bases, with 17 bases between them. The CDR3 protein is CASSRAIESHEQYF. DNA of the CDR3: TGTGCCAGCTCCCGGGCCATAGAGAGCCACGAGCAGTACTTC.

This clonotype appeared a few times. The CDR3 region has the DNA TGCGCCAGCAGCTTGGAGGCGAGAGCGAGATACAATGAGCAGTTCTTC. Translating it yields CASSLEARARYNEQFF. The V and J genes are TRBV5-1 and TRBJ2-1, with unresolved D. Trimming pared 0 bases from V and 4 bases from J, leaving 14 bases between. The germline CDR1 and CDR2 sequences are SGHRS and YFSETQ. The CDR3 has 16 residues.

This clonotype was seen only a few times. The rearrangement links TRBV29-1 to TRBJ2-5; 7 bases align to TRBD2. The CDR3 extends over 16 amino acids. Germline CDR1 reads SQVTM; CDR2 reads ANQGSEA. Trimming removed 3 bases from V and 1 base from J; junction bases left unmatched: 11. The CDR3 nucleotides read TGCAGCGTTGACCCCAGCGGGGTGAATATCCAAGAGACCCAGTACTTC. Translated, it gives CSVDPSGVNIQETQYF.

The chain combines TRBV19 with TRBJ2-4, with 7 bases fitting TRBD1. This CDR3 has 15 amino acids. Per the germline V gene, CDR1 is LNHDA and CDR2 is SQIVND (reference sequence). V lost 1 base, J lost 8 bases, and 8 bases stayed unmatched. CDR3 in amino acids: CASSIGQGPWDIQYF. CDR3 DNA: TGTGCCAGTAGTATAGGACAGGGCCCTTGGGACATTCAGTACTTC.

The chain is built from TRBV6-2 or TRBV6-3 and TRBJ2-1; possible D gene TRBD1, 6 bases. CDR1 and CDR2 (germline): MNHEY, SVGEGT. The V gene lost 5 bases and the J gene lost 2 bases, with 19 bases spanning the gap. The CDR3 consists of 17 residues. CDR3 amino acids: CASSTSQGRGPYNEQFF. CDR3 in DNA: TGTGCCAGCAGTACATCCCAGGGGAGAGGCCCCTACAATGAGCAGTTCTTC.

The chain has TRBV6-2 or TRBV6-3 and TRBJ1-5, with 7 bases matching TRBD1. Looked up from germline, CDR1 is MNHEY and CDR2 is SVGEGT. V shed 4 bases and J 6 bases; nucleotides not matched to a gene: 6. The CDR3 contains 14 residues. The CDR3 DNA is TGTGCCAGCAGTTCGACAGGGAACAGTCAGCCCCAGCATTTT. This encodes CASSSTGNSQPQHF.

This clonotype was seen a handful of times. One end of the junction fails to match germline, which may point to a read error. The chain carries TRBV6-5 and TRBJ2-1; D is unclear. This CDR3 spans 13 amino acids. Germline V gene data show CDR1 as MNHEY and CDR2 as SVGAGI. This chain's CDR3 is CASSYSGRTERFF. CDR3 coding DNA: TGTGCCAGCAGTTACTCAGGCCGAACTGAGCGGTTCTTC.